The 25 T cell receptor beta chains given below trace back to one sample, sequenced in a study of blood T cell repertoires in COVID-19. The method was immunoSEQ multiplex PCR; TCRdb's version includes in-frame clones alone and lacks a portion of them. There are about 55,000 clones in the sample; approximately 92% occur only once, and around an eighth lies in the top ten. The sequenced sample was peripheral blood. The origin of the receptors is a human donor with active COVID-19. The donor label of this sample is uncertain.

The V gene is TRBV19, the J gene TRBJ1-2, with TRBD1 identical over 7 bases. V lost 7 bases, J lost 4 bases, and 3 bases stayed unmatched. The germline V gene has CDR1 LNHDA and CDR2 SQIVND (reference sequence). The CDR3 contains 12 residues. The chain's CDR3 is CASTDRAYGYTF. For the CDR3, the DNA is TGTGCCAGTACCGACAGGGCCTATGGCTACACCTTC.

The J gene is TRBJ1-5, the V gene TRBV9; D is unresolved. The CDR3 length is 14 residues. Germline-derived CDR1 and CDR2 are SGDLS and YYNGEE. Between the trimmed V and J ends, which lost 0 bases and 7 bases, there was a span of 11 bases. DNA for the CDR3: TGTGCCAGCAGCGTAGATGGTGGTAGACAGCCCCAGCATTTT. It yields the protein CASSVDGGRQPQHF.

CDR3 sequence reads: CASSKVGGQGKDNEQFF. The CDR3 nucleotides are TGTGCCAGCAGCAAAGTAGGGGGACAGGGCAAGGACAATGAGCAGTTCTTC. The V call is TRBV21-1, the J call TRBJ2-1; the table's D call of TRBD1 was not tested on the DNA. TRBV21-1 is an annotated pseudogene. The length of the CDR3 is 17 residues.

CDR3: CAISESGKPSGNTIYF. The CDR3 DNA reads as TGTGCCATCAGTGAGTCCGGGAAACCCTCTGGAAACACCATATATTTT. This chain joins TRBV10-3 and TRBJ1-3; D is uncertain. The germline V gene encodes CDR1 ENHRY and CDR2 SYGVKD. V lost 0 bases, J lost 0 bases, and 9 bases lay in between. This CDR3 contains 16 residues.

This clone was seen only once. This rearrangement joins TRBV28 to TRBJ2-7; D may be TRBD2 (5 bases). Germline V CDR1 and CDR2: MDHEN, SYDVKM. This CDR3 comprises 14 residues. Between the trimmed V and J ends, which lost 6 bases and 4 bases, there was a span of 16 bases. As DNA, the CDR3 is TGTGCCAGCAGCCCTAGCCCGGGTTTGTACGAGCAGTACTTC. Its translation is CASSPSPGLYEQYF.

This chain connects TRBV10-3 to TRBJ2-2, with D perhaps matching TRBD1 (7 bases). The CDR3 is 12 residues long. Germline CDR1 reads ENHRY; CDR2 reads SYGVKD. V gave up 11 bases and J gave up 7 bases, with 14 bases separating them. Here the CDR3 reads CAVQGRDGELFF. The DNA for the CDR3 is TGTGCCGTACAGGGGCGGGACGGGGAGCTGTTTTTT.

This chain joins TRBV6-2 or TRBV6-3 and TRBJ1-5, with 9 bases matching TRBD1. CDR3 length: 15 residues. Germline CDR1 and CDR2: MNHEY and SVGEGT. J gave up 5 bases and V 7 bases, and 9 bases lay outside the gene matches. The DNA of the CDR3 is TGTGCCAGCATCCCAGGACAGGGGATTCATCAGCCCCAGCATTTT. It translates to CASIPGQGIHQPQHF.

The chain recombines TRBV4-3 with TRBJ2-2, with D hard to call. Trimming removed 1 base at V and 0 bases at J, with 6 bases between. Germline CDR1 and CDR2: LGHNA and YSLEER. The CDR3 extends over 15 amino acids. CDR3 sequence reads: CASSQGYTNTGELFF. CDR3 in DNA: TGCGCCAGCAGCCAAGGCTATACGAACACCGGGGAGCTGTTTTTT.

The chain carries TRBV13 and TRBJ1-1; 10 bases are shared with TRBD1. J was trimmed by 0 bases and V by 2 bases; bases with no gene match: 3. The CDR3 is 16 residues long. The V gene's germline CDR1 is PRHDT and CDR2 FYEKMQ (reference sequence). CDR3 DNA: TGTGCCAGCAGCTTAAGGGACAGGGGTATGAACACTGAAGCTTTCTTT. Translation gives CASSLRDRGMNTEAFF.

The rearrangement links TRBV9 to TRBJ1-2; 7 bases line up with TRBD1. V was pared by 0 bases and J by 8 bases, with 10 bases of the junction left unmatched. The CDR3 length is 15 residues. Germline V gene data show CDR1 as SGDLS and CDR2 as YYNGEE. The CDR3 DNA sequence: TGTGCCAGCAGCGTAGAGTTCACAGGGGCTGGGGGCTACACCTTC. It translates to CASSVEFTGAGGYTF.

This clone occurred once. The chain combines TRBV7-2 with TRBJ1-4, with TRBD1 identical over 9 bases. Germline V gene data show CDR1 as SGHTA and CDR2 as FQGNSA. J gave up 2 bases and V 5 bases, and 6 bases lay outside the gene matches. CDR3 length: 16 amino acids. The CDR3 bases are TGTGCCAGCAGCACGGGACAGGGTGGGACTAATGAAAAACTGTTTTTT. This gives the protein CASSTGQGGTNEKLFF.

This chain uses TRBV6-5 with TRBJ2-2; tentatively, D is TRBD1 (6 bases). Trimming left V 4 bases short and J 6 bases short, with 9 bases between. From germline, CDR1 is MNHEY and CDR2 SVGAGI. The CDR3 is made up of 13 amino acids. CDR3 DNA: TGTGCCAGCAGTTTGCAGGGGCCCGGGGAGCTGTTTTTT. Translated, it gives CASSLQGPGELFF.

The chain uses TRBV7-9 and TRBJ2-5; 10 bases fit TRBD1. The CDR3 sequence is 15 residues long. The germline V gene has CDR1 SEHNR and CDR2 FQNEAQ (reference sequence). With V trimmed by 3 bases and J by 5 bases, 6 bases remained unmatched. CDR3 residues: CASSFLTGGMETQYF. Here the CDR3 DNA reads TGTGCCAGCAGCTTCCTGACAGGGGGCATGGAGACCCAGTACTTC.

This clone appeared a single time. CDR3 sequence: CATKQVSNQPQHF. DNA of the CDR3: TGTGCCACCAAACAGGTATCCAATCAGCCCCAGCATTTT. This chain uses TRBV24-1 with TRBJ1-5; D is possibly TRBD1 (5 bases). Germline V CDR1 and CDR2: KGHDR, SFDVKD. There are 13 residues in the CDR3. Trimming took off 8 bases at V and 3 bases at J, with 10 bases between the two ends.

This sequence joins TRBV12-5 and TRBJ2-1; TRBD1 agrees at 10 bases. Germline-derived CDR1 and CDR2 are LGHNT and FRNRAP. The CDR3 spans 16 residues. Germline trimming cut 8 bases from V and 6 bases from J; bases unmatched to any gene: 13. CDR3: CASLGGTGVLSNEQFF. As DNA, the CDR3 is TGTGCTAGTTTAGGGGGGACAGGGGTACTCAGCAATGAGCAGTTCTTC.

V gene TRBV30 combines with J gene TRBJ1-6, with TRBD1 identical over 7 bases. V lost 5 bases to trimming and J lost 9 bases; unmatched junction nucleotides: 10. This CDR3 has 14 amino acids. Germline V lookup: CDR1 GTSNPN, CDR2 SVGIG (reference sequence). The CDR3 sequence is CAWLMTGNGSPLHF. The CDR3 DNA is TGTGCCTGGTTAATGACAGGGAACGGTTCACCCCTCCACTTT.

CDR3 nucleotide sequence: TGCGCCAGCAGCCCGGGACTAGCGGGAGATACGCAGTATTTT. Its translation is CASSPGLAGDTQYF. This rearrangement joins TRBV5-1 to TRBJ2-3; 12 bases fit TRBD2. Germline V gives CDR1 SGHRS, CDR2 YFSETQ. The V segment lost 4 bases and the J segment 5 bases; nucleotides outside the gene matches: 2. CDR3 length: 14 amino acids.

The gene calls are TRBV5-1 and TRBJ2-7, with D perhaps TRBD1 (5 bases). V gave up 4 bases and J gave up 3 bases, with 8 bases separating them. CDR3 size: 12 residues. From germline, CDR1 is SGHRS and CDR2 YFSETQ. The CDR3 is CASSATGYEQYF. CDR3 nucleotide sequence: TGCGCCAGCAGCGCTACAGGCTACGAGCAGTACTTC.

The CDR3 here is CASSTRQGVGSYEQYF. CDR3 DNA: TGTGCCAGCAGCACCCGACAGGGAGTAGGATCCTACGAGCAGTACTTC. The V call is TRBV7-9, the J call TRBJ2-7; 7 bases line up with TRBD1. The V gene's germline CDR1 is SEHNR and CDR2 FQNEAQ (reference sequence). This CDR3 has 16 amino acids. V lost 5 bases, J lost 1 base, and 11 bases stayed unmatched.

The rearrangement uses TRBV4-2 and TRBJ2-5, with 9 bases fitting TRBD1. This CDR3 is built from 14 residues. Germline trimming cut 2 bases from V and 5 bases from J; bases unmatched to any gene: 3. Per the germline V gene, CDR1 is LGHNA and CDR2 is YNFKEQ. CDR3: CASSQTGGGETQYF. As DNA, the CDR3 is TGTGCCAGCAGCCAAACAGGGGGCGGCGAGACCCAGTACTTC.

This rearrangement joins TRBV6-6 to TRBJ2-7; TRBD2 aligns across 8 bases. V lost 6 bases and J lost 5; bases outside the gene matches: 6. This CDR3 is 13 amino acids long. Germline loops: CDR1 MNHNY, CDR2 SVGAGI (reference sequence). The chain's CDR3 is CASRDTGGNEQYF. As DNA, the CDR3 is TGTGCCAGCAGAGATACGGGAGGGAACGAGCAGTACTTC.

V and J are TRBV27 and TRBJ2-3; 11 bases match TRBD2. With V trimmed by 5 bases and J by 3 bases, 1 base remained unmatched. The CDR3 covers 14 residues. CDR1 is MNHEY and CDR2 is SMNVEV in the germline V gene (reference sequence). The CDR3 spells CASSIAGGTDTQYF. The CDR3 nucleotides read TGTGCCAGCAGTATAGCGGGAGGGACAGATACGCAGTATTTT.

This chain links TRBV27 with TRBJ2-2; TRBD1 aligns across 9 bases. Germline V gene sequence: CDR1 MNHEY, CDR2 SMNVEV (reference sequence). CDR3 length: 15 amino acids. With 3 bases clipped from V and 4 bases from J, the junction kept 3 bases outside the gene matches. For the CDR3, the DNA is TGTGCCAGCAGTTTGGGACAGGGAATCACCGGGGAGCTGTTTTTT. Translated, it gives CASSLGQGITGELFF.

The genes are TRBV11-3 and TRBJ2-1; D possibly corresponds to TRBD2 (7 bases). Germline values: CDR1 SGHNT, CDR2 YENEEA. This CDR3 is built from 15 residues. Trimming stripped 5 bases from V and 7 bases from J, with 18 bases between. CDR3 nucleotides: TGTGCCAGCAGCCCTGACCGGGGGGCGCGTAATGAGCAGTTCTTC. Translated, it gives CASSPDRGARNEQFF.

J is TRBJ2-3 and V is TRBV7-6, with D possibly matching TRBD2 (6 bases). This CDR3 comprises 15 residues. Germline V lookup: CDR1 SGHVS, CDR2 FNYEAQ. The germline V and J ends were trimmed by 5 bases and 0 bases, with 12 bases remaining between them. The CDR3 DNA follows: TGTGCCAGCAGCCCCACCGCGGGGAGCACAGATACGCAGTATTTT. The encoded protein is CASSPTAGSTDTQYF.